This T cell receptor (beta chain) is from a study of vaccination and CD4 T cells after COVID-19. Study background: Two doses of either BNT162b2 or mRNA-1273 vaccine went to participants.

A word on this clonotype: Its matching antigen is unknown.

Cultured CD4+ T cell DNA was sequenced using the Oncomine TCR Beta short-read assay. DNA came from CD4+ T cells after culture. Each CDR3 protein gets one entry after TCRdb re-called the PCR reads with MiXCR. The sample consists of approximately 8,800 distinct CDR3 sequences, 30% to 35% of them appearing once. Treatment given: roughly nine-day PBMC culture with coronavirus spike peptide pools or control peptides (ViraFEST assay). CD4+ T cells that came from the unexposed donor were collected before the COVID-19 pandemic (2011-2018). First, ViraFEST expanded antigen-specific T cells with peptide pools, and next it sequenced the TCRs. CD4+ T cells from unexposed donors were probed, cells permitting, with SARS-CoV-2 S/N and four cold-coronavirus spikes. Germline V gene sequence: CDR1 SQVTM, CDR2 ANQGSEA. V shed 6 bases and J shed 4 bases, with 12 bases lying between them. The CDR3 consists of 13 residues.

The sequenced material came from CD4+ T cells from blood, cultured in vitro. The chain joins TRBV29-1 to TRBJ2-2; no clear D gene. This receptor was obtained from a human donor in good health. CDR3 loop: CSVLVWGTGELFF. The CDR3 DNA reads as TGCAGCGTACTTGTCTGGGGCACCGGGGAGCTGTTTTTT.